Below are 5 T cell receptor beta chains sequenced from a single sample in a study of CD8 T cells in ankylosing spondylitis. Each CDR3 protein is one row after TCRdb ran MiXCR on the 5' RACE reads. The sample records about 160,000 distinct CDR3 sequences, around two fifths being singletons. The source material was synovial fluid, either unsorted or a sorted T cell fraction (not recorded which). The receptor set was obtained from a male donor with ankylosing spondylitis.

This clonotype was recorded a few times. The V gene is TRBV24-1, the J gene TRBJ1-1; D might be TRBD1 (5 bases). The CDR3 length is 15 residues. The germline V and J ends were trimmed by 7 bases and 3 bases, with 17 bases remaining between them. Looked up from germline, CDR1 is KGHDR and CDR2 is SFDVKD. The CDR3 nucleotides are TGTGCCACCAGGGGCCCCGTAGGGGTGGACACTGAAGCTTTCTTT. Translating it yields CATRGPVGVDTEAFF.

This clonotype came up a few times. The chain links TRBV3-1 to TRBJ2-1; no firm D call. Per the germline V gene, CDR1 is LGHDT and CDR2 is YNNKEL (reference sequence). The CDR3 has 12 residues. The ends were cut back, 0 bases at V and 10 bases at J, with 7 bases in the middle. The CDR3 sequence is CASSQEAQEQFF. As DNA, the CDR3 is TGTGCCAGCAGCCAAGAGGCGCAGGAGCAGTTCTTC.

This clonotype was found a few times. The CDR3 coding sequence is TGTGCCAGCAGTGATAGGCTTCAAGTCGAGCAGTACTTC. It specifies CASSDRLQVEQYF. The chain links TRBV6-1 to TRBJ2-7; no definite D call. Germline V CDR1 and CDR2: MNHNS, SASEGT. This CDR3 is built from 13 residues. Trimming left V 3 bases short and J 6 bases short, with 12 bases between.

A remark on this clonotype: This likely comes from a read error, as the CDR3 has no conserved phenylalanine or tryptophan at its end. The genes are TRBV19 and TRBJ1-1; possible D gene TRBD1, 5 bases. Trimming pared 5 bases from V and 9 bases from J, leaving 19 bases between. Germline V gene sequence: CDR1 LNHDA, CDR2 SQIVND (reference sequence). This CDR3 has 14 amino acids. CDR3 sequence: CASSLGLGPPQAFL. CDR3 DNA sequence: TGTGCCAGTAGTCTGGGGTTGGGGCCCCCTCAAGCTTTCCTT.

The chain carries TRBV21-1 and TRBJ1-2. TRBV21-1 is assigned pseudogene status. CDR3 length equals 13 residues. CDR3 sequence: CASGERPYYGYTF. In nucleotides, the CDR3 is TGTGCCTCGGGAGAGAGGCCGTACTATGGCTACACCTTC.